Listed below are T cell receptor beta chains from one sample, sequenced in a study of beta chain features in type 1 diabetes. Method: immunoSEQ multiplex PCR; TCRdb's copy keeps in-frame clones and lacks some. The sample records hundreds of thousands of clones, approximately 28% being singletons. Material for sequencing was naive CD4+ T cells from blood. These TCRs come from a man aged 18 to 30 in good health. CDR3s include the opening cysteine and the closing phenylalanine or tryptophan. D genes are given only for firm matches. Clone size is stated in some rows and not others, as once, few, many or a class when expanded.

d_call	clone_size	v_call	cdr3_length	j_call	cdr3_nt	cdr3_aa
TRBD1	NA	TRBV4-1	15	TRBJ2-2	TGCGCCAGCAGCCAGACAGGGGTAGACACCGGGGAGCTGTTTTTT	CASSQTGVDTGELFF
NA	NA	TRBV30	16	TRBJ2-1	TGTGCCTGGAGGGTCCTCACAGGGAGCTCCTACAATGAGCAGTTCTTC	CAWRVLTGSSYNEQFF
NA	NA	TRBV30	12	TRBJ1-2	TGTGCCTGGGCGGCGGGAAACTATGGCTACACCTTC	CAWAAGNYGYTF
NA	NA	TRBV7-2	15	TRBJ2-2	TGTGCCAGCAGCTCCTTTAGTGTCCGTGCTGGGGAGCTGTTTTTT	CASSSFSVRAGELFF
NA	few	TRBV30	16	TRBJ2-2	TGTGCCTGGGCCACGAAAAACGGCTGGAACACCGGGGAGCTGTTTTTT	CAWATKNGWNTGELFF
NA	once	TRBV5-6	14	TRBJ2-1	TGTGCCAGCAGCTTGGTAGGGTCCTACAATGAGCAGTTCTTC	CASSLVGSYNEQFF
TRBD2	NA	TRBV30	15	TRBJ2-7	TGTGCCTGGAGTGGCGCGGGGACTAGGCTTTACGAGCAGTACTTC	CAWSGAGTRLYEQYF
NA	NA	TRBV30	15	TRBJ2-6	TGTGCCTGGAAGACCACCCGCTCTGGGGCCAACGTCCTGACTTTC	CAWKTTRSGANVLTF
TRBD1	NA	TRBV18	14	TRBJ2-7	TGTGCCAGCTCACGGGACAGGGGCAACTACGAGCAGTACTTC	CASSRDRGNYEQYF
NA	NA	TRBV7-2	14	TRBJ2-7	TGTGCCAGCAGCCCGTCGCAGGGCGTTTACGAGCAGTACTTC	CASSPSQGVYEQYF
TRBD1	few	TRBV30	17	TRBJ2-6	TGTGCCTGGAGTGACGGGACAGGGGGATCTGGGGCCAACGTCCTGACTTTC	CAWSDGTGGSGANVLTF
NA	NA	TRBV5-1	17	TRBJ2-3	TGCGCCAGCAGCTTGGGGCCGAGACAGGGAGGGACAGATACGCAGTATTTT	CASSLGPRQGGTDTQYF
TRBD2	few	TRBV7-2	16	TRBJ2-3	TGTGCCAGCAGCTTAGGACTAGCGGGAGGGACAGATACGCAGTATTTT	CASSLGLAGGTDTQYF
NA	NA	TRBV30	12	TRBJ2-7	TGTGCCTGGAGTGTACGGGGGGACAGAAAGTACTTC	CAWSVRGDRKYF
TRBD1	NA	TRBV4-3	15	TRBJ1-2	TGCGCCAGCAGCTTATTGGGACAGGGTGACTATGGCTACACCTTC	CASSLLGQGDYGYTF
NA	few	TRBV30	12	TRBJ1-1	TGTGCCTGGAGTTCCACCTACACTGAAGCTTTCTTT	CAWSSTYTEAFF
TRBD1	NA	TRBV30	12	TRBJ1-5	TGTGCCTTTGGACAGGGCCATCAGCCCCAGCATTTT	CAFGQGHQPQHF
NA	NA	TRBV2	12	TRBJ2-5	TGTGCCAGCAAGGGACAACTGGAGACCCAGTACTTC	CASKGQLETQYF
NA	few	TRBV30	11	TRBJ1-2	TGTGCCTGGGGACGGCTATATGGCTACACCTTC	CAWGRLYGYTF
NA	few	TRBV5-4	13	TRBJ1-2	TGTGCCAGCAGCTCCCCGGAGGTCTATGGCTACACCTTC	CASSSPEVYGYTF
TRBD2	NA	TRBV28	14	TRBJ2-1	TGTGCCAGCAGGAAGAGCGGGAGGCGGGGTGAGCAGTTCTTC	CASRKSGRRGEQFF
NA	NA	TRBV4-1	13	TRBJ2-7	TGCGCCAGCAAGGGGGTAGGGGCTTACGAGCAGTACTTC	CASKGVGAYEQYF
NA	NA	TRBV20-1	11	TRBJ1-1	TGCAGTGCTAGAGCAAGCCCTGAAGCTTTCTTT	CSARASPEAFF
NA	NA	TRBV6-6	14	TRBJ1-4	TGTGCCAGCAGTTTTATTCAAGCTAATGAAAAACTGTTTTTT	CASSFIQANEKLFF
TRBD2	few	TRBV29-1	13	TRBJ2-7	TGCAGCGTAGACACTAGCGGGAGCCACGAGCAGTACTTC	CSVDTSGSHEQYF
TRBD1	NA	TRBV9	16	TRBJ2-2	TGTGCCAGCAGCACCCAGACAGGGACCAACACCGGGGAGCTGTTTTTT	CASSTQTGTNTGELFF
TRBD2	few	TRBV27	16	TRBJ2-5	TGTGCCAGCAGTTCGACTAGCGGGAGTAGGCAAGAGACCCAGTACTTC	CASSSTSGSRQETQYF
NA	NA	TRBV14	14	TRBJ2-3	TGTGCCAGCAGCCAAGATCGGGTCCAAGATACGCAGTATTTT	CASSQDRVQDTQYF
TRBD1	NA	TRBV7-2	13	TRBJ2-3	TGTGCCAGCAGCTTGGCAGGGGGAGATACGCAGTATTTT	CASSLAGGDTQYF
TRBD2	few	TRBV14	15	TRBJ2-7	TGTGCCAGCAGCCAACGTGGACTAGGAAGCTACGAGCAGTACTTC	CASSQRGLGSYEQYF
NA	NA	TRBV29-1	14	TRBJ2-3	TGCAGCGCGTCAGGCGGACAACTCACAGATGCGCAGTATTTT	CSASGGQLTDAQYF
TRBD1	NA	TRBV19	11	TRBJ1-1	TGTGCCAGCTGGGGACAGGGCGAAGCTTTCTTT	CASWGQGEAFF
TRBD1	few	TRBV6-5	14	TRBJ1-2	TGTGCCAGCAGACGGACAGGGACTAACTATGGCTACACCTTC	CASRRTGTNYGYTF
NA	NA	TRBV15	15	TRBJ2-7	TGTGCCACCAGCAGGGATGCAGGGCGGTCCTACGAGCAGTACTTC	CATSRDAGRSYEQYF
TRBD1	NA	TRBV14	14	TRBJ1-2	TGTGCCAGCAGCCGCGACAGGGTAAACTATGGCTACACCTTC	CASSRDRVNYGYTF
TRBD1	NA	TRBV7-2	16	TRBJ2-3	TGTGCCAGCAGCCATAGGGGACAGGGGTATCCAGATACGCAGTATTTT	CASSHRGQGYPDTQYF
NA	NA	TRBV18	12	TRBJ2-7	TGTGCCAGCTCACCCCGATCCTACGAGCAGTACTTC	CASSPRSYEQYF
NA	NA	TRBV7-6	13	TRBJ1-2	TGTGCCAGCGGACATAGGGGCGTCTATGGCTACACCTTC	CASGHRGVYGYTF
TRBD1	NA	TRBV14	16	TRBJ2-5	TGTGCCAGCAGAAAAACCGGGACAGGGAGGCGGGAGACCCAGTACTTC	CASRKTGTGRRETQYF
NA	few	TRBV25-1	15	TRBJ1-1	TGTGCCAGCAGTGAACTGGGCAGGGTAAACACTGAAGCTTTCTTT	CASSELGRVNTEAFF
TRBD1	NA	TRBV4-1	13	TRBJ1-2	TGCGCCAGCAGCCCACAGGGGGCTTACGGCTACACCTTC	CASSPQGAYGYTF
NA	NA	TRBV7-2	15	TRBJ2-5	TGTGCCAGCAGCTTGATAGGGCGGATCGGGGAGACCCAGTACTTC	CASSLIGRIGETQYF
NA	few	TRBV7-2	14	TRBJ1-2	TGTGCCAGCAGCTTTGGTTTTTCGAACTATGGCTACACCTTC	CASSFGFSNYGYTF
NA	few	TRBV7-9	12	TRBJ2-7	TGTGCCAGCAGCTCTCCTCTGGGGGAGCAGTACTTC	CASSSPLGEQYF
NA	NA	TRBV30	11	TRBJ1-2	TGTGCCTGGACGGAACAAATTGGCTACACCTTC	CAWTEQIGYTF
TRBD2	NA	TRBV25-1	16	TRBJ2-4	TGTGCCAGCAGTGAGGGTGCGGGAGCGGCCAAAAACATTCAGTACTTC	CASSEGAGAAKNIQYF
NA	once	TRBV10-3	16	TRBJ2-7	TGTGCCATCAGTGCACCGAGCCGGGACGGGAACTACGAGCAGTACTTC	CAISAPSRDGNYEQYF